The 4 T cell receptor beta chains reported below all come from one sample, sequenced in a study of blood T cell repertoires in COVID-19. This table comes from immunoSEQ multiplex PCR, and its TCRdb copy is limited to in-frame clones, with some not included. Found here are around 100,000 clones, roughly nine tenths of them singletons; the top ten hold less than 40%. The sequencing input was peripheral blood. The receptors originated from a woman aged 80 or over with acute or convalescent COVID-19.

This clone was recorded once. The chain is built from TRBV7-2 and TRBJ2-7; TRBD1 agrees at 7 bases. With V trimmed by 5 bases and J by 2 bases, 6 bases remained unmatched. CDR1 is SGHTA and CDR2 is FQGNSA in the germline V gene. The CDR3 has 14 amino acids. The CDR3 here is CASSRWTGTYEQYF. CDR3 DNA sequence: TGTGCCAGCAGCCGCTGGACAGGAACCTACGAGCAGTACTTC.

This chain links TRBV7-8 with TRBJ1-2; no clear D gene. Germline V gene lookup returns CDR1 SGHVS and CDR2 FQNEAQ. This CDR3 has 15 amino acids. The germline V and J ends were trimmed by 1 base and 4 bases, with 13 bases remaining between them. CDR3: CASSLEAPGFYGYTF. In DNA form, the CDR3 reads TGTGCCAGCAGCTTAGAGGCTCCGGGTTTCTATGGCTACACCTTC.

The chain joins TRBV5-1 to TRBJ2-5; TRBD2 matches at 9 bases. The junction had 3 bases not matched to a gene; V was cut back by 4 bases and J by 5 bases. CDR1 is SGHRS and CDR2 is YFSETQ in the germline V gene. The CDR3 sequence is 13 residues long. The CDR3 loop reads CASSKGLAETQYF. The CDR3 coding sequence is TGCGCCAGCAGCAAAGGACTAGCGGAGACCCAGTACTTC.

This chain joins TRBV6-6 and TRBJ2-2; 12 bases fit TRBD2. From germline, CDR1 is MNHNY and CDR2 SVGAGI (reference sequence). The CDR3 length is 20 residues. With 5 bases clipped from V and 4 bases from J, the junction kept 17 bases outside the gene matches. The CDR3 reads CASSPTSGLAGGPSTGELFF. The CDR3, as DNA: TGTGCCAGCAGTCCTACCTCCGGGCTAGCGGGGGGGCCTAGCACCGGGGAGCTGTTTTTT.